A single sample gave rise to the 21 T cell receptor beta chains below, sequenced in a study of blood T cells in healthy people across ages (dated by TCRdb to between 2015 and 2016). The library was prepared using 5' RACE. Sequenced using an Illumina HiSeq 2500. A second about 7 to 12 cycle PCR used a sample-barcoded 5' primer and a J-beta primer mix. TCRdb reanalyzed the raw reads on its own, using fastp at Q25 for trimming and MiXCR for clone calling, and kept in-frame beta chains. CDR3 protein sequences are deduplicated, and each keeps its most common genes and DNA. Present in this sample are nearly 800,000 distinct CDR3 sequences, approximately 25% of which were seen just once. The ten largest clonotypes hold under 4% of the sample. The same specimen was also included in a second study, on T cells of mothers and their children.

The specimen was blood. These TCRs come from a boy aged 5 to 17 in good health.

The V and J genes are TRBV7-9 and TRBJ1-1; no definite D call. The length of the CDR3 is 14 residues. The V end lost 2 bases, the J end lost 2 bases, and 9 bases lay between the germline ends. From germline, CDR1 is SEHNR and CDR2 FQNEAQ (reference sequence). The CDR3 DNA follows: TGTGCCAGCAGCTTACTTGAAGAAAACACTGAAGCTTTCTTT. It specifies CASSLLEENTEAFF.

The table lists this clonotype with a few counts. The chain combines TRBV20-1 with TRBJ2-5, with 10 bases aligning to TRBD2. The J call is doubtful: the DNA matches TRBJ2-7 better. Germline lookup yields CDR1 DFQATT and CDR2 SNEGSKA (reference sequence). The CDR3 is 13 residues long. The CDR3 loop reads CSATVAGGHEQYF. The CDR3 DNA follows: TGCAGTGCCACCGTAGCGGGAGGCCACGAGCAGTACTTC.

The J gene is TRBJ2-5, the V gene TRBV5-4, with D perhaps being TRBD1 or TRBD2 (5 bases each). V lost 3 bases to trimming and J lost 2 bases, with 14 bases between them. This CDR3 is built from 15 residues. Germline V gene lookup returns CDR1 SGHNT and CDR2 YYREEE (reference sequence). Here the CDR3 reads CASSSGGPGQETQYF. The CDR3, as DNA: TGTGCCAGCAGCTCTGGGGGACCGGGGCAAGAGACCCAGTACTTC.

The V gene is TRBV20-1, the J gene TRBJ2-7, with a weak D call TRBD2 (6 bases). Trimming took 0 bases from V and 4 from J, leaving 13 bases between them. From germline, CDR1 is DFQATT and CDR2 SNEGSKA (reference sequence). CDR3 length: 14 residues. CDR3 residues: CSARDRGIHYEQYF. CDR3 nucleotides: TGCAGTGCTAGAGATCGGGGGATCCATTACGAGCAGTACTTC.

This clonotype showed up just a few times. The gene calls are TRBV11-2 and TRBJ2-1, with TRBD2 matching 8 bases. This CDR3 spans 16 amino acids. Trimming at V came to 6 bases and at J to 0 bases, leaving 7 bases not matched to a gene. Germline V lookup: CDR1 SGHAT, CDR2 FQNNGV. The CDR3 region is CASSFTSGRSYNEQFF. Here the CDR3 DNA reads TGTGCCAGCAGTTTTACTAGCGGCCGCTCCTACAATGAGCAGTTCTTC.

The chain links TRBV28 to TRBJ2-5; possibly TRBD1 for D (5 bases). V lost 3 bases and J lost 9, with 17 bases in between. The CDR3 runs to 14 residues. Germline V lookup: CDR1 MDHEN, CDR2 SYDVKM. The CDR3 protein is CASSFSDAKGAQYF. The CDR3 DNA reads TGTGCCAGCAGTTTTTCAGACGCAAAAGGGGCCCAGTACTTC.

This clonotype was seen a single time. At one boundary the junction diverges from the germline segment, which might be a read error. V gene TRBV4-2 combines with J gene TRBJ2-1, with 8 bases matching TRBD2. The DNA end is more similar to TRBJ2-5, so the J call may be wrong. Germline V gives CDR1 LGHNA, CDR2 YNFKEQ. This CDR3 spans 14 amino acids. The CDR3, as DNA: TGTGTCAGCAGCCAAAAGACGGGAGGGGAGACCCAGTACTTC. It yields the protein CVSSQKTGGETQYF.

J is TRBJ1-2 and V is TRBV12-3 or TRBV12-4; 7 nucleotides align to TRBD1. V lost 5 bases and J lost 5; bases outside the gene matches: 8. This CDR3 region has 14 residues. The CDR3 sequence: CASSLTGAVYGYTF. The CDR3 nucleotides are TGTGCCAGCAGTCTTACAGGGGCGGTATATGGCTACACCTTC.

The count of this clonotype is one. The CDR3 DNA sequence: TGTGCCAGCAGCTACCCCACTAGCGGGGCTACCACAGATACGCAGTATTTT. Residues: CASSYPTSGATTDTQYF. The V and J genes are TRBV7-9 and TRBJ2-3, with 10 nucleotides matching TRBD2. This CDR3 is built from 17 residues. Trimming cost V 4 bases and J 2 bases; bases outside gene matches: 9. The germline gives CDR1 SEHNR, CDR2 FQNEAQ (reference sequence).

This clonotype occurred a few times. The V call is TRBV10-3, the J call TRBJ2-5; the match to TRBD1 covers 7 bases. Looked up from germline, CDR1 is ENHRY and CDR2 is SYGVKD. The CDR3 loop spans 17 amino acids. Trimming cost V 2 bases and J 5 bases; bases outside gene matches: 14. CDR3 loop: CAISEPSSGTVSETQYF. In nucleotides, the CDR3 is TGTGCCATCAGTGAGCCCAGCTCCGGGACAGTTTCCGAGACCCAGTACTTC.

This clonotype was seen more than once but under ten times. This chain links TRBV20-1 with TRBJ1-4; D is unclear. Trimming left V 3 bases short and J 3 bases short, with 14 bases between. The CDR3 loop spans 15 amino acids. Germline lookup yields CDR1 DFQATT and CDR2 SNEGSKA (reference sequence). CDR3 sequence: CSARILGESNEKLFF. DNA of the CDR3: TGCAGTGCTAGGATTCTAGGCGAGTCTAATGAAAAACTGTTTTTT.

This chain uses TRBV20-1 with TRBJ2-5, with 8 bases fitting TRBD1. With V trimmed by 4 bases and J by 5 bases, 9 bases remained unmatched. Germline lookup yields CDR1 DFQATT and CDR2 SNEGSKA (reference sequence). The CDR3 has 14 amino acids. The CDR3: CSAKDRVVRETQYF. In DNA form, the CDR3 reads TGCAGTGCTAAGGACAGGGTGGTGCGGGAGACCCAGTACTTC.

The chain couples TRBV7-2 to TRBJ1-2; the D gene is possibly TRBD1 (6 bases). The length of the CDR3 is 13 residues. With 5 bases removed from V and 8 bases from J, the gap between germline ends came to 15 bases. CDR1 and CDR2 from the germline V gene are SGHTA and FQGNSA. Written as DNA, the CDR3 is TGTGCCAGCAGCAACCCCACAGGGAGCGGCTACACCTTC. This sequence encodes CASSNPTGSGYTF.

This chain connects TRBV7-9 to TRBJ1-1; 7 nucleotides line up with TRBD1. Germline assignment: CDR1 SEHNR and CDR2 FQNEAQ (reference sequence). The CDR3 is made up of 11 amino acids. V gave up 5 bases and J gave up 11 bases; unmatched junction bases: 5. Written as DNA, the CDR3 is TGTGCCAGCAGCCTCGACAGGGTTGCTTTCTTT. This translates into CASSLDRVAFF.

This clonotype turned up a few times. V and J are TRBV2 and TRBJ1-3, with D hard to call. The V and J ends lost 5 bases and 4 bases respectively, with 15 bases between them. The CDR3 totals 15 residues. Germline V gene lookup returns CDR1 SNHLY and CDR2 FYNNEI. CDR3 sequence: CASSFRGVAGNTIYF. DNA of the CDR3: TGTGCCAGCAGTTTCAGAGGAGTTGCCGGAAACACCATATATTTT.

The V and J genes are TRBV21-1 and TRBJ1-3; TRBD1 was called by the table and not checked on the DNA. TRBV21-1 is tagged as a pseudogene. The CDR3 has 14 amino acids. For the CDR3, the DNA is TGTGCCAGCAGCGGGAAGGACAGGGGGGACACCATATATTTT. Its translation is CASSGKDRGDTIYF.

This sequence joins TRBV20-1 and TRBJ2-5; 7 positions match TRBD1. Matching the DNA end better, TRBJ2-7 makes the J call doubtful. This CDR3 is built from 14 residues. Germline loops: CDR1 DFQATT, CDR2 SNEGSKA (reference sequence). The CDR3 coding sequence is TGCAGTGCTAAGACGACAGGGCCCTCCTACGAGCAGTACTTC. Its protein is CSAKTTGPSYEQYF.

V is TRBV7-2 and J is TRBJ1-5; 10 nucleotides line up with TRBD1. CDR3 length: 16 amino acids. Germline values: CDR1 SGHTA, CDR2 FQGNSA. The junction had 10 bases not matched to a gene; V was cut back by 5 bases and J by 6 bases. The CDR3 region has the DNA TGTGCCAGCAGCCGGGGGGACAGGGGTAGAGGTCAGCCCCAGCATTTT. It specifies CASSRGDRGRGQPQHF.

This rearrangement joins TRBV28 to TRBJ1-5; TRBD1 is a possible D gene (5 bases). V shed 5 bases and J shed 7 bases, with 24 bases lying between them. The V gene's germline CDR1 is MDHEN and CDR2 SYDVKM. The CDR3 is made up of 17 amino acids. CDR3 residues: CASSQPTMTVGWQPQHF. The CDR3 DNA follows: TGTGCCAGCAGTCAACCGACTATGACAGTAGGGTGGCAGCCCCAGCATTTT.

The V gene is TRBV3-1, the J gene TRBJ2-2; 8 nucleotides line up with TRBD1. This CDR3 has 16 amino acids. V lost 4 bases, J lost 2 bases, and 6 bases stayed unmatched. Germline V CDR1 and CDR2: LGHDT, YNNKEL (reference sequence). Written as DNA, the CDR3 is TGTGCCAGCAGCCCACCGACAGGGGCTAACACCGGGGAGCTGTTTTTT. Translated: CASSPPTGANTGELFF.

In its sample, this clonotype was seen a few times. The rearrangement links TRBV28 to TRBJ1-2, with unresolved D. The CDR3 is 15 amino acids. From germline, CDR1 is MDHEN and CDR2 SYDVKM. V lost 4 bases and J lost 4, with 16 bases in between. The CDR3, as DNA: TGTGCCAGCAGTTCGCCGAGGACCGTAATCTATGGCTACACCTTC. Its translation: CASSSPRTVIYGYTF.